The rows below give T cell receptor beta chains drawn from one sample of a study of T cell repertoires in ileal Crohn's disease. Assay: immunoSEQ multiplex PCR; the TCRdb copy retains only in-frame clones and omits some. The sample consists of 3,000 to 4,000 clones, more than 65% of them appearing once. What was sequenced was ileal tissue. The receptors shown here come from an adult with Crohn's disease. Both conserved end residues are part of each CDR3. D genes are given only for firm matches. Part of the rows lack a size; the others show once, few, many or a class for expanded clones.

clone_size	v_call	d_call	j_call	cdr3_nt	cdr3_aa
.	TRBV30	TRBD1	TRBJ1-2	TGTGCCTGGAGTGGGGTCGGGGGACAGGGGAGTAGGTATGGCTACACCTTC	CAWSGVGGQGSRYGYTF
.	TRBV6-5	.	TRBJ1-1	TGTGCCAGCAGCGGTTACAGGGTGAACACTGAAGCTTTCTTT	CASSGYRVNTEAFF
.	TRBV30	.	TRBJ2-4	TGTGCCTGGAGTCCCCCTTATTCAGACAAAAACATTCAGTACTTC	CAWSPPYSDKNIQYF
.	TRBV13	.	TRBJ1-3	TGTGCCAGCAGCTTAGGTGGATTTGGATCGGGTAACACCATATATTTT	CASSLGGFGSGNTIYF
.	TRBV18	TRBD2	TRBJ2-7	TGTGCCAGCTCAGCCGGGACTAGCGTCGAGCAGTACTTC	CASSAGTSVEQYF
.	TRBV7-2	TRBD2	TRBJ2-1	TGTGCCAGCAGCCCGACTAGCGGGAGGGTATGGGAGCAGTTCTTC	CASSPTSGRVWEQFF
.	TRBV6-7	.	TRBJ1-1	TGTGCCAGCAGTTCCTCGCGGGTGGACACTGAAGCTTTCTTT	CASSSSRVDTEAFF
.	TRBV6-1	TRBD1	TRBJ1-6	TGTGCCAGCAGTGAAGTTGGGACAGGGGCTTCACCCCTCCACTTT	CASSEVGTGASPLHF
.	TRBV28	TRBD2	TRBJ2-1	TGTGCCAGCAGTCCGTATAGCGGGAGCTCCTACAATGAGCAGTTCTTC	CASSPYSGSSYNEQFF
few	TRBV2	.	TRBJ1-1	TGTGCCAGCACATATCAGTTGAACACTGAAGCTTTCTTT	CASTYQLNTEAFF
few	TRBV2	TRBD1	TRBJ2-3	TGTGCCAGCCTCAGCTGGACAGGGGGCGGGACAGATACGCAGTATTTT	CASLSWTGGGTDTQYF
.	TRBV28	.	TRBJ1-5	TGTGCCAGCACCATACCCGACCTAGGTAGCAATCAGCCCCAGCATTTT	CASTIPDLGSNQPQHF
.	TRBV7-2	.	TRBJ1-3	TGTGCCAGCAGCCTACCGCTTGACACCATATATTTT	CASSLPLDTIYF
.	TRBV18	.	TRBJ2-1	TGTGCCAGCTCACCATCTAGCGATATAACCTACAATGAGCAGTTCTTC	CASSPSSDITYNEQFF
.	TRBV10-3	.	TRBJ1-5	TGTGCCATCAGTGTTGGGGGGGCAGTAGATCAGCCCCAGCATTTT	CAISVGGAVDQPQHF
.	TRBV2	.	TRBJ1-1	TGTGCCAGCAGTGATAGAGATGGAGGGTTACCTGAAGCTTTCTTT	CASSDRDGGLPEAFF
.	TRBV4-3	.	TRBJ2-7	TGCGCCAGCAGCCCGGGGAGGGGGTCAGACGAGCAGTACTTC	CASSPGRGSDEQYF
few	TRBV13	.	TRBJ2-3	TGTGCCAGCAGCTTAAGGGGGTCGTACACTAGCGCTACAGATACGCAGTATTTT	CASSLRGSYTSATDTQYF
.	TRBV6-5	TRBD1	TRBJ2-7	TGTGCCAGCAGTCGTAAAGACAGGGGATCCTACGAGCAGTACTTC	CASSRKDRGSYEQYF
.	TRBV4-1	TRBD1	TRBJ2-5	TGCGCCAGCAGCCCCTCTGGGACAGGGGGCGCAGAGACCCAGTACTTC	CASSPSGTGGAETQYF
.	TRBV2	.	TRBJ1-2	TGTGCCAGCAGAGGTAGGACAGCTAACTATGGCTACACCTTC	CASRGRTANYGYTF
.	TRBV20-1	.	TRBJ2-4	TGCAGTGCTTTACTAGAGAACATTCAGTACTTC	CSALLENIQYF
.	TRBV18	TRBD2	TRBJ2-5	TGTGCCAGCTCACCACCGCGGGGACTAGCGGGGGGAAAGACCCAGTACTTC	CASSPPRGLAGGKTQYF
.	TRBV7-9	.	TRBJ1-6	TGTGCCAGCAGCACTAGGGGGTTACCCCTCCACTTT	CASSTRGLPLHF
.	TRBV6-1	.	TRBJ1-3	TGTGCCAGCTTTAACGGGCGGACAGGAAACACCATATATTTT	CASFNGRTGNTIYF
.	TRBV7-2	.	TRBJ1-6	TGTGCCAGCAGCTACAGGGTGTCTAATTCACCCCTCCACTTT	CASSYRVSNSPLHF
.	TRBV10-1	TRBD2	TRBJ2-3	TGCGCCAGCCGTCTTAGCGGGCTTTATACAGATACGCAGTATTTT	CASRLSGLYTDTQYF
.	TRBV28	TRBD2	TRBJ2-7	TGTGCCAGCAGTTACGGGGGGGCCTACGAGCAGTACTTC	CASSYGGAYEQYF
.	TRBV15	TRBD1	TRBJ2-7	TGTGCCACCAGCAGCTTAGGACAGGGCCAGGGCGAGCAGTACTTC	CATSSLGQGQGEQYF
.	TRBV4-3	.	TRBJ2-5	TGCGCCAGCAGCCTAACAGAACAAGAGACCCAGTACTTC	CASSLTEQETQYF
once	TRBV27	TRBD1	TRBJ1-2	TGTGCCAGCAGTTACCGAGCCGGGACAGAGCACAATGGCTACACCTTC	CASSYRAGTEHNGYTF
.	TRBV20-1	.	TRBJ1-5	TGCAGTGCCCCGTCCGGGGGATCCCAGCATTTT	CSAPSGGSQHF
.	TRBV30	.	TRBJ2-3	TGTGCCTGGATGAGGTCTCAGGGAAGATATACGCAGTATTTT	CAWMRSQGRYTQYF
.	TRBV29-1	TRBD2	TRBJ2-3	TGCAGCGTTGAACTCATAGCGGGAGGGTACACAGATACGCAGTATTTT	CSVELIAGGYTDTQYF
.	TRBV9	TRBD1	TRBJ2-6	TGTGCCAGCAGCGTTTCGACAGGGCTCTCTGGGGCCAACGTCCTGACTTTC	CASSVSTGLSGANVLTF
.	TRBV7-2	TRBD1	TRBJ1-1	TGTGCCAGCAGCCCGTCCCGGGACAGGGGGCTGAACACTGAAGCTTTCTTT	CASSPSRDRGLNTEAFF
.	TRBV6-7	TRBD2	TRBJ2-3	TGTGCCAGCCCTCACGTCAATAGCGGGAGGGGCACAGATACGCAGTATTTT	CASPHVNSGRGTDTQYF
.	TRBV5-4	.	TRBJ1-2	TGTGCCAGCAGCGACGGGACGCGGGGCCCTAACTATGGCTACACCTTC	CASSDGTRGPNYGYTF
.	TRBV4-3	.	TRBJ1-5	TGCGCCAGCAGCCAACGGGACACGAGGAATCAGCCCCAGCATTTT	CASSQRDTRNQPQHF
.	TRBV9	.	TRBJ2-1	TGTGCCAGCAGCGTTAGGGGAACCTACAATGAGCAGTTCTTC	CASSVRGTYNEQFF
.	TRBV7-2	TRBD2	TRBJ2-2	TGTGCCAGCAGCCAGCGGGGGGGGCGGACCGGGGAGCTGTTTTTT	CASSQRGGRTGELFF
.	TRBV25-1	.	TRBJ1-1	TGTGCCAGCAGTGAGGAAGGGGGAACCTTTGAAGCTTTCTTT	CASSEEGGTFEAFF
.	TRBV4-1	.	TRBJ2-7	TGCGCCAGCAGCCAGGACACTTTCTACGAGCAGTACTTC	CASSQDTFYEQYF
.	TRBV6-5	TRBD2	TRBJ2-3	TGTGCCAGCAAAACGGCGGGAGATGAGACAGATACGCAGTATTTT	CASKTAGDETDTQYF
few	TRBV6-1	.	TRBJ2-7	TGTGCCAGCAGTGTCAATATAATCCGGGACTCGACCTACGAGCAGTACTTC	CASSVNIIRDSTYEQYF
.	TRBV9	.	TRBJ1-4	TGTGCCAGCAGCCCCCAAGGAGGGACAACTAATGAAAAACTGTTTTTT	CASSPQGGTTNEKLFF
.	TRBV12-5	.	TRBJ1-5	TGTGCTAGTGGACCTTCTCAGGCCCAGCATTTT	CASGPSQAQHF
few	TRBV19	.	TRBJ1-1	TGTGCCAGTAGGGACAGGAACACTGAAGCTTTCTTT	CASRDRNTEAFF
.	TRBV7-7	TRBD1	TRBJ2-7	TGTGCCAGCAGTCCTCGGACAGGGCCACTAATCTCCTACGAGCAGTACTTC	CASSPRTGPLISYEQYF
.	TRBV11-2	TRBD2	TRBJ2-1	TGTGCCAGCAGCTACGAGCGGGGGGAGGAGCAGTTCTTC	CASSYERGEEQFF
few	TRBV13	.	TRBJ1-1	TGTGCCAGCAGCTTAGTAATCGGAGGAAACACTGAAGCTTTCTTT	CASSLVIGGNTEAFF
.	TRBV5-6	.	TRBJ2-7	TGTGCCAGCAGCTTGACCGGGGGACAGCACTACGAGCAGTACTTC	CASSLTGGQHYEQYF
.	TRBV27	.	TRBJ1-5	TGTGCCAGCAGGCCCTCCGGAGGAGCCCAGCATTTT	CASRPSGGAQHF
.	TRBV28	TRBD1	TRBJ1-1	TGTGCCACCAAGACAGGGCCGACTGAAGCTTTCTTT	CATKTGPTEAFF
.	TRBV30	TRBD1	TRBJ2-7	TGTGCCGGGGGTGGGACAGGGGTCTACGAGCAGTACTTC	CAGGGTGVYEQYF
.	TRBV15	TRBD2	TRBJ2-1	TGTGCCACCCGAGGAGGTTCTAGCGGAACCCTTAGCTCCTACAATGAGCAGTTCTTC	CATRGGSSGTLSSYNEQFF
large	TRBV19	TRBD2	TRBJ2-2	TGTGCCAGTAGTTTAGGGGGCGGGGGGGCCGGCACCGGGGAGCTGTTTTTT	CASSLGGGGAGTGELFF
.	TRBV11-2	TRBD2	TRBJ2-7	TGTGCCAGCAGCCTCAACCTAGCGGGGAGCTCCTACGAGCAGTACTTC	CASSLNLAGSSYEQYF
.	TRBV7-2	.	TRBJ2-1	TGTGCCAGCAGCTTACATCCGGGCTCCTACAATGAGCAGTTCTTC	CASSLHPGSYNEQFF